This entry lists 7 T cell receptor beta chains sequenced from one sample in a study of blood T cell repertoires in COVID-19. Some clones are missing from TCRdb's copy, which holds only in-frame ones; the method was immunoSEQ multiplex PCR. The table includes 140,000 to 150,000 clones, roughly 75% detected once. The source material was PBMCs or T cells enriched from blood (not recorded which). All receptors come from a woman aged 50 to 65 who had recovered from COVID-19.

This clone was picked up a small number of times. The chain uses TRBV3-1 (or the pseudogene TRBV3-2) and TRBJ1-2, with a weak D call TRBD1 (6 bases). The V gene lost 1 base and the J gene lost 7 bases, with 10 bases spanning the gap. The CDR3 spans 13 residues. CDR1 is LGHDT, CDR2 YNNKEL, per germline (reference sequence). CDR3 loop: CASSQGGLGGYTF. CDR3 DNA sequence: TGTGCCAGCAGCCAAGGGGGGCTAGGTGGCTACACCTTC.

CDR3 amino acids: CASSKWDRVLEKLFF. The DNA for the CDR3 is TGTGCCAGCAGCAAATGGGACAGGGTCTTAGAAAAACTGTTTTTT. The V and J genes are TRBV5-6 and TRBJ1-4; 9 positions agree with TRBD1. The CDR3 runs 15 residues. The germline V gene encodes CDR1 SGHDT and CDR2 YYEEEE. V gave up 4 bases and J gave up 8 bases; unmatched junction bases: 9.

The chain is built from TRBV25-1 and TRBJ1-4; possibly TRBD1 for D (6 bases). The CDR3 spans 16 residues. Germline V gives CDR1 MGHDK, CDR2 SYGVNS. Trimming shortened V by 5 bases and J by 3 bases, and 16 bases separated the two germline ends. CDR3 coding DNA: TGTGCCAGCAGTACCCACAGGGTGGGGCCTAATGAAAAACTGTTTTTT. It translates to CASSTHRVGPNEKLFF. The full variable domain, completed using reference TRBV25-1 and TRBJ1-4, is EADIYQTPRYLVIGTGKKITLECSQTMGHDKMYWYQQDPGMELHLIHYSYGVNSTEKGDLSSESTVSRIRTEHFPLTLESARPSHTSQYLCASSTHRVGPNEKLFFGSGTQLSVL.

The CDR3 coding sequence is TGTGCCAGCAGTGAAGTAGGGGAAGACACCATATATTTT. Amino acid sequence: CASSEVGEDTIYF. The V and J genes are TRBV6-1 and TRBJ1-3, with D perhaps matching TRBD1 (5 bases). V lost 1 base and J lost 8, with 9 bases in between. CDR1 and CDR2 from the germline V gene are MNHNS and SASEGT. The CDR3 length is 13 residues.

Concerning this clone itself: Additional DNA sequences in this sample encode the identical CDR3. The chain combines TRBV5-1 with TRBJ1-3; 9 nucleotides match TRBD1. Losses at the gene ends were 0 bases for V and 3 bases for J; bases not matched to a gene: 1. CDR1 is SGHRS and CDR2 is YFSETQ in the germline V gene. The CDR3 is 15 amino acids. The CDR3 is CASSLGTGDGNTIYF. CDR3 sequence (DNA): TGCGCCAGCAGCTTGGGGACAGGGGATGGAAACACCATATATTTT.

J is TRBJ2-7 and V is TRBV28; the match to TRBD1 covers 7 bases. The CDR3 consists of 16 residues. J lost 4 bases, V lost 7 bases, and 16 bases had no gene match. CDR1 is MDHEN and CDR2 is SYDVKM in the germline V gene. In nucleotides, the CDR3 is TGTGCCAGCACCGACCCCTCGGGGCAGGGGGTTTACGAGCAGTACTTC. Protein sequence: CASTDPSGQGVYEQYF.

The V call is TRBV3-1 (or the pseudogene TRBV3-2), the J call TRBJ1-6; D uncertain. V was clipped by 4 bases and J by 13 bases, with 11 bases between them. Germline V gene sequence: CDR1 LGHDT, CDR2 YNNKEL (reference sequence). The CDR3 contains 12 residues. The CDR3 DNA sequence: TGTGCCAGCAGCCTAAACGAGGATCCCCTCCACTTT. Translated: CASSLNEDPLHF.